This T cell receptor beta chain derives from a study of blood T cell repertoires in COVID-19 (dated by TCRdb to about 2020). Study-wide context: Samples from collaborators originated in the United States, Italy and Spain and spanned both the acute and convalescent phases of COVID-19. Samples came from the ongoing ImmuneRACE study (first 160 participants) plus 1,254 subjects from 6 global collaborators. Subjects who had been exposed to COVID-19, were actively infected with it, or had recovered from it provided the deeply sampled blood TCRbeta repertoires that made up the dataset. Where available, HLA class I and class II types were obtained from metadata supplied by the sample provider rather than from assay-based typing. Nearly every sample came with metadata listing a de-identified subject ID, COVID-19 status, age in years and sex. The repertoires were released in a freely available public database meant as a resource for research on the immune response to SARS-CoV-2. The material from the prospective study consisted of cDNA or gDNA derived from T cells, B-cell-depleted T cells, or PBMCs. Study-wide findings and limitations: The quantity of clinical and demographic metadata differed by source and by participant and was supplied without curation.

Regarding this clone: The specificity of this receptor is unknown. Per-nucleotide qualities are absent, and no much larger clonotype sits a single base away.

Collaborating institutions collected whole blood in K2EDTA tubes following their own protocols. For TCRbeta analysis, collaborators shipped samples as frozen whole blood, isolated PBMCs, or DNA extracted from either of those sample types. The immunoSEQ Assay, a bias-controlled multiplex PCR, was used to amplify TCRbeta CDR3 regions from genomic DNA. The original pipeline was this. Within the assay, amplification of reference gene primers was used to estimate how many nucleated cells each sample contained. To quantify the absolute abundance of each unique TCRbeta CDR3 rearrangement, sequence reads were collapsed and filtered. Productive Simpson clonality was computed per sample as the square root of Simpson's diversity index over productive rearrangements. Entries here come from immuneACCESS through TCRdb and include only in-frame sequences with V and J called. Some clones fail to appear in such tables; in the studies checked, an unresolved V gene covers under half of the shortfall, and the cause of the remainder is unknown. That table gives V, J and clone size, and the DNA gave D and trimming. In all, the sample holds approximately 500,000 clones, and 80% to 90% of those were seen once. Of the sample, 3% to 4% is held by the ten largest clones.

The CDR3, cysteine through phenylalanine, is 15 amino acids long. The sequence is cut down to CDR3 DNA, 45 bases in frame from base 1. As encoded in the germline V gene, CDR1 is MNHNS while CDR2 is SASEGT. From V the trimming removes 3 bases and from J it removes 4 bases, while the gene matches leave 5 bases of the junction unaccounted for. Sequencing used peripheral blood. The TCR sequence derives from a human donor in a cohort sampled during active COVID-19. Recombination connected TRBV6-1 to TRBJ2-7, with 11 middle bases fitting TRBD2. The DNA sequence is given as TGTGCCAGCAGTGATCCGGGACTAGCGGCTTACGAGCAGTACTTC. Its amino acids are CASSDPGLAAYEQYF.